The 17 T cell receptor beta chains below all came from one sample that was sequenced in a study of OX40 agonist ivuxolimab in advanced cancers. The protocol was immunoSEQ multiplex PCR, while the TCRdb copy is restricted to in-frame clones and leaves out a portion. The repertoire holds tens of thousands of clones, 60% to 85% seen once, with under 25% in the top ten. The sequenced sample was CD4+ or CD8+ T cells sorted from blood, obtained in a trial of the OX40 agonist ivuxolimab. These receptors all come from an adult with an advanced solid tumor such as melanoma, head and neck, liver or kidney cancer.

This clone was recorded a few times. A far larger clone lies a single base away; this is likely a read error. The rearrangement links TRBV7-8 to TRBJ1-5; TRBD1 agrees at 7 bases. Germline V lookup: CDR1 SGHVS, CDR2 FQNEAQ. J lost 3 bases, V lost 6 bases, and 8 bases had no gene match. The CDR3 is 15 residues long. This chain's CDR3 is CASSEGAGVNQPQHF. The DNA of the CDR3 is TGTGCCAGCAGTGAGGGGGCGGGGGTCAATCAGCCCCAGCATTTT.

The rearrangement uses TRBV27 and TRBJ1-1; perhaps TRBD1 as D (6 bases). The CDR3 runs 16 residues. Germline-derived CDR1 and CDR2 are MNHEY and SMNVEV (reference sequence). V was pared by 1 base and J by 1 base, with 13 bases between. In nucleotides, the CDR3 is TGTGCCAGCAGTTTATACGGTGGAGGGGGGAACACTGAAGCTTTCTTT. Protein: CASSLYGGGGNTEAFF.

The genes are TRBV7-8 and TRBJ2-1; 10 positions match TRBD2. V lost 4 bases to trimming and J lost 2 bases; unmatched junction nucleotides: 2. This CDR3 region has 15 residues. Germline assignment: CDR1 SGHVS and CDR2 FQNEAQ. This CDR3 is CASSSSGGAYNEQFF. The CDR3 bases are TGTGCCAGCAGCTCAAGCGGGGGGGCCTACAATGAGCAGTTCTTC.

The chain uses TRBV7-2 and TRBJ2-7; the match to TRBD2 covers 9 bases. V lost 5 bases and J lost 3; bases outside the gene matches: 8. The CDR3 is 15 residues long. Germline V gene lookup returns CDR1 SGHTA and CDR2 FQGNSA. CDR3 DNA: TGTGCCAGCAGCCAGGGACTAGCCTCCTTCTACGAGCAGTACTTC. This translates into CASSQGLASFYEQYF.

The sample holds a few counts of this clone. The chain carries TRBV2 and TRBJ1-6; 9 nucleotides match TRBD1. V shed 6 bases and J 9 bases; nucleotides not matched to a gene: 9. This CDR3 has 15 amino acids. CDR1 is SNHLY, CDR2 FYNNEI, per germline. CDR3 coding DNA: TGTGCCAGCAGAGCTCCGGGACAGGGCACTTCACCCCTCCACTTT. This sequence encodes CASRAPGQGTSPLHF.

This CDR3 is CASSSLTGAQPQHF. The CDR3 region has the DNA TGTGCCAGCAGCTCCCTGACAGGCGCTCAGCCCCAGCATTTT. The chain joins TRBV13 to TRBJ1-5, with a tentative D call TRBD1 (6 bases). This CDR3 spans 14 amino acids. V lost 4 bases and J lost 6, with 13 bases in between. Per the germline V gene, CDR1 is PRHDT and CDR2 is FYEKMQ (reference sequence).

The chain uses TRBV7-2 and TRBJ1-1; D uncertain. With 0 bases removed from V and 0 bases from J, the gap between germline ends came to 8 bases. Germline lookup yields CDR1 SGHTA and CDR2 FQGNSA. This CDR3 contains 15 residues. The CDR3 here is CASSLAAGLNTEAFF. The CDR3, as DNA: TGTGCCAGCAGCTTAGCCGCAGGATTGAACACTGAAGCTTTCTTT.

The chain joins TRBV19 to TRBJ1-1, with TRBD1 as a possible D gene (5 bases). The CDR3 runs to 14 residues. Germline CDR1 reads LNHDA; CDR2 reads SQIVND (reference sequence). V was cut by 4 bases and J by 4 bases, with 13 bases left in between. The DNA of the CDR3 is TGTGCCAGTAGTAAGGGAGAGGGGTTCACTGAAGCTTTCTTT. Its translation: CASSKGEGFTEAFF.

The chain couples TRBV6-5 to TRBJ1-5; possibly TRBD1 for D (5 bases). CDR1 and CDR2 from the germline V gene are MNHEY and SVGAGI. The ends were cut back, 5 bases at V and 8 bases at J, with 16 bases in the middle. The CDR3 loop spans 14 amino acids. CDR3 in DNA: TGTGCCAGCAGTGGGGTAGGGGCCAGAGAGCCCCAGCATTTT. This codes for CASSGVGAREPQHF.

This chain links TRBV4-3 with TRBJ2-7; TRBD1 agrees at 9 bases. The CDR3 runs 15 residues. The junction had 5 bases not matched to a gene; V was cut back by 1 base and J by 4 bases. Germline V CDR1 and CDR2: LGHNA, YSLEER. The CDR3 sequence: CASSQAQGAGYEQYF. In DNA, the CDR3 is TGCGCCAGCAGCCAAGCACAGGGGGCCGGGTACGAGCAGTACTTC.

This clone was observed a single time. This chain joins TRBV5-1 and TRBJ2-6, with D maybe TRBD2 (6 bases). In germline, CDR1 is SGHRS, CDR2 YFSETQ. The CDR3 contains 15 residues. V was trimmed by 4 bases and J by 0 bases, leaving 8 bases between them. CDR3 coding DNA: TGCGCCAGCAGCGCGGGGCACTCTGGGGCCAACGTCCTGACTTTC. Its protein is CASSAGHSGANVLTF. The full variable domain, its missing parts supplied by reference TRBV5-1 and TRBJ2-6, is KAGVTQTPRYLIKTRGQQVTLSCSPISGHRSVSWYQQTPGQGLQFLFEYFSETQRNKGNFPGRFSGRQFSNSRSEMNVSTLELGDSALYLCASSAGHSGANVLTFGAGSRLTVL.

The table lists this clone with a few counts. The chain combines TRBV28 with TRBJ2-7; 8 bases align to TRBD2. J was trimmed by 0 bases and V by 3 bases; bases with no gene match: 1. CDR1 is MDHEN, CDR2 SYDVKM, per germline. The CDR3 extends over 14 amino acids. The CDR3 loop reads CASSFGGASYEQYF. Here the CDR3 DNA reads TGTGCCAGCAGTTTCGGGGGGGCCTCCTACGAGCAGTACTTC.

This clone occurred a few times. This rearrangement joins TRBV7-2 to TRBJ2-7; 13 positions match TRBD2. Germline lookup yields CDR1 SGHTA and CDR2 FQGNSA. V trimming: 0 bases; J trimming: 7 bases; junction bases outside the gene matches: 6. The CDR3 spans 16 residues. The CDR3 nucleotides read TGTGCCAGCAGCTTAGCCGGGACTAGCGGGGCCAGGGAGCAGTACTTC. It codes for CASSLAGTSGAREQYF. The full variable domain, rest sourced from reference TRBV7-2 and TRBJ2-7, is GAGVSQSPSNKVTEKGKDVELRCDPISGHTALYWYRQSLGQGLEFLIYFQGNSAPDKSGLPSDRFSAERTGGSVSTLTIQRTQQEDSAVYLCASSLAGTSGAREQYFGPGTRLTVT.

Of note for this clone: One end of the junction varies from germline; a read error may be responsible. This chain connects TRBV27 to TRBJ2-1; 16 bases fit TRBD2. The CDR3 has 15 residues. Germline CDR1 reads MNHEY; CDR2 reads SMNVEV (reference sequence). The CDR3 spells CASSFPGTSGGALIF. The CDR3 DNA reads TGTGCCAGCAGTTTCCCCGGGACTAGCGGGGGGGCCCTAATCTTC.

This chain links TRBV30 with TRBJ1-6, with D tentatively TRBD1 (5 bases). The V and J ends lost 8 bases and 7 bases respectively, with 15 bases between them. CDR3 length equals 13 residues. Germline V gene lookup returns CDR1 GTSNPN and CDR2 SVGIG (reference sequence). The CDR3 sequence is CAGALQANSPLHF. Written as DNA, the CDR3 is TGTGCCGGAGCCTTACAGGCGAATTCACCCCTCCACTTT.

The V gene is TRBV21-1, the J gene TRBJ1-3. TRBV21-1 is recorded as a pseudogene. The CDR3 covers 15 residues. The CDR3 loop reads CASSKAHGSGNTIYF. The CDR3 nucleotides are TGTGCCAGCAGCAAAGCGCACGGCTCTGGAAACACCATATATTTT.

With regard to this clone: Germline is not matched at one junction end, which may reflect a read error. The rearrangement links TRBV29-1 to TRBJ2-5; no firm D call. Germline V lookup: CDR1 SQVTM, CDR2 ANQGSEA. CDR3 length: 13 amino acids. The CDR3 DNA follows: TGCAGCGTCGAAGTTATATTCCAAGAGACCCAGTACTTC. Protein product: CSVEVIFQETQYF.